This is a list of T cell receptor beta chains from one sample in a study of blood T cell repertoires in COVID-19. The table came from immunoSEQ multiplex PCR; TCRdb's copy has only in-frame clones and leaves some out. This sample yields approximately 56,000 clones, of which roughly 80% are seen a single time; 10% to 15% belongs to the top ten. The sequencing input was peripheral blood. These receptors came from an elderly woman with acute or convalescent COVID-19. The CDR3 runs from the conserved cysteine through the conserved F or W. A D gene is named only where the DNA matches it firmly. Size values are once, few and many counts, or a class for expanded clones, and some rows have none.

TRBV6-4	few	TRBD2	TRBJ2-7	CASSGLAAASSYEQYF	TGTGCCAGCAGCGGACTAGCGGCGGCCTCCTCCTACGAGCAGTACTTC
TRBV10-2	NA	NA	TRBJ1-6	CASSASVETSPLHF	TGCGCCAGCAGTGCGTCGGTGGAGACTTCACCCCTCCACTTT
TRBV14	NA	TRBD1	TRBJ1-2	CASSQVGTGERGYTF	TGTGCCAGCAGCCAAGTTGGGACAGGGGAACGCGGCTACACCTTC
TRBV7-9	NA	TRBD1	TRBJ1-2	CASSEGDRGNYGYTF	TGTGCCAGCAGCGAGGGGGACAGGGGCAACTATGGCTACACCTTC
TRBV9	NA	NA	TRBJ1-1	CASSLLQGFNTEAFF	TGTGCCAGCAGCCTATTACAGGGATTCAACACTGAAGCTTTCTTT
TRBV5-1	NA	NA	TRBJ2-5	CASKDGGETQYF	TGCGCCAGCAAGGACGGAGGGGAGACCCAGTACTTC
TRBV5-4	once	NA	TRBJ2-3	CASSRAQSLQDTQYF	TGTGCCAGCAGCAGAGCGCAGAGCTTGCAGGATACGCAGTATTTT
TRBV10-3	NA	TRBD1	TRBJ1-2	CAISARDRGFGNYGYTF	TGTGCCATCAGTGCCCGGGACAGGGGCTTTGGTAACTATGGCTACACCTTC
TRBV30	once	NA	TRBJ1-2	CAWARGGMVGYTF	TGTGCCTGGGCCCGGGGAGGGATGGTGGGCTACACCTTC
TRBV6-5	NA	NA	TRBJ1-6	CASSSQAGRNSPLHF	TGTGCCAGCAGTTCCCAAGCGGGGCGGAATTCACCCCTCCACTTT
TRBV5-1	NA	TRBD1	TRBJ1-2	CASSSGTAFTDGYTF	TGCGCCAGCAGCTCAGGGACAGCGTTTACAGATGGCTACACCTTC
TRBV6-5	NA	TRBD1	TRBJ2-1	CASSPPSGGGEQFF	TGTGCCAGCAGTCCCCCCTCAGGGGGCGGTGAGCAGTTCTTC
TRBV5-1	NA	TRBD1	TRBJ1-2	CASSFRTGGNYGYTF	TGCGCCAGCAGCTTCCGGACAGGGGGGAACTATGGCTACACCTTC
TRBV9	NA	NA	TRBJ2-5	CASSVVSSSETQYF	TGTGCCAGCAGCGTAGTTTCCAGTTCTGAGACCCAGTACTTC
TRBV3-1/TRBV3-2	NA	NA	TRBJ1-1	CASSQGPSRGEAFF	TGTGCCAGCAGCCAAGGGCCTTCACGGGGTGAAGCTTTCTTT
TRBV5-1	NA	TRBD2	TRBJ2-7	CASSLGTSGVYEQYF	TGCGCCAGCAGCTTGGGGACTAGCGGGGTATACGAGCAGTACTTC
TRBV7-2	NA	NA	TRBJ2-2	CASSLKVGASVNTGELFF	TGTGCCAGCAGCTTAAAAGTCGGGGCTAGCGTGAACACCGGGGAGCTGTTTTTT
TRBV28	few	NA	TRBJ2-5	CASSSIDTAQYF	TGTGCCAGCAGTTCCATCGACACGGCCCAGTACTTC
TRBV15	NA	NA	TRBJ2-7	CATSRDGQPHNEQYF	TGTGCCACCAGCAGAGACGGACAGCCTCACAACGAGCAGTACTTC
TRBV7-9	NA	TRBD1	TRBJ2-7	CASSLGVTGGGYEQYF	TGTGCCAGCAGCTTAGGGGTGACAGGGGGCGGCTACGAGCAGTACTTC